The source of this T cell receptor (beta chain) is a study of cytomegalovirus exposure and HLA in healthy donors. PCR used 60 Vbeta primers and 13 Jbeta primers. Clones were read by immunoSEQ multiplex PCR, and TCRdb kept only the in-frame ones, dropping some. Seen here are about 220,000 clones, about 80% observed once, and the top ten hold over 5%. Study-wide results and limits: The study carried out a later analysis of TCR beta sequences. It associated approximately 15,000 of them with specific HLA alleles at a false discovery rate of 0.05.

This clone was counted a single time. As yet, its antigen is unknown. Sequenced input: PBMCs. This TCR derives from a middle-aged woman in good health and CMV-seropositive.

The CDR3 protein is CASSITGLIPNEKLFF. The CDR3 bases are TGTGCCAGTAGTATCACAGGGCTAATACCTAATGAAAAACTGTTTTTT. The J gene is TRBJ1-4, the V gene TRBV19; D perhaps matches TRBD1 (6 bases). Germline V gene sequence: CDR1 LNHDA, CDR2 SQIVND (reference sequence). The CDR3 consists of 16 residues. V lost 3 bases, J lost 3 bases, and 14 bases lay in between.